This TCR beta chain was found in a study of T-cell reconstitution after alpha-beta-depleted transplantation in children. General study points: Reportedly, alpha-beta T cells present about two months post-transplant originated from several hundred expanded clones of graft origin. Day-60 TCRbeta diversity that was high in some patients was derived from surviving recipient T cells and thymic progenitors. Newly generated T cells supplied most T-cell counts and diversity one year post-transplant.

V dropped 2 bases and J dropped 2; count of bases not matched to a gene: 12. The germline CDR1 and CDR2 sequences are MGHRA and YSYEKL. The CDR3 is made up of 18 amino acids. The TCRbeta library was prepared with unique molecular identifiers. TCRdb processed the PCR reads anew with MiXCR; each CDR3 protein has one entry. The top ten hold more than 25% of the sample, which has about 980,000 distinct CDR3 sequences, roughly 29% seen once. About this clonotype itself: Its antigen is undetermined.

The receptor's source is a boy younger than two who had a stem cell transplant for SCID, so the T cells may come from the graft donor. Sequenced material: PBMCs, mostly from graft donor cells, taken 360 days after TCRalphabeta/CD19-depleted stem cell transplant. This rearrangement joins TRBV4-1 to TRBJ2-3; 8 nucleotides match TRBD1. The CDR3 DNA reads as TGCGCCAGCAGCCAACTATACAGGGGGAGTGGGCTCACAGATACGCAGTATTTT. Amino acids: CASSQLYRGSGLTDTQYF.